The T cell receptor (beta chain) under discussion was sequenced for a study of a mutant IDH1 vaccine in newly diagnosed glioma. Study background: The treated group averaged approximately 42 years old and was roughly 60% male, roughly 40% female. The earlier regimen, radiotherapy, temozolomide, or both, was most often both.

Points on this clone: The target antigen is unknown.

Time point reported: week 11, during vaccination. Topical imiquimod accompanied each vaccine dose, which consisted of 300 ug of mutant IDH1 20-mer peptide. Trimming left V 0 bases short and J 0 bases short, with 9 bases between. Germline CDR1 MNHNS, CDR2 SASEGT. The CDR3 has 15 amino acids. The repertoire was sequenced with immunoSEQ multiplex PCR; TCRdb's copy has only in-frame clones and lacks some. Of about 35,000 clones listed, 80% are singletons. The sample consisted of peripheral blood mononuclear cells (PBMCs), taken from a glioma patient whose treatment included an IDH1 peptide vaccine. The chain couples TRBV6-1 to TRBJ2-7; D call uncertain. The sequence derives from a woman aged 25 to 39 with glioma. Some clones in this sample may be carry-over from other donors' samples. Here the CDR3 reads CASSEAPDPSYEQYF. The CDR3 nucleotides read TGTGCCAGCAGTGAAGCGCCGGACCCCTCCTACGAGCAGTACTTC.